The rows below give T cell receptor beta chains drawn from one sample of a study of blood T cell repertoires in COVID-19. The method was immunoSEQ multiplex PCR; TCRdb's version includes in-frame clones alone and lacks a portion of them. This sample yields tens of thousands of clones, of which 70% to 80% are seen a single time; roughly 29% belongs to the top ten. The sequenced sample consisted of peripheral blood. The receptors shown here come from a man in his sixties with active or convalescent COVID-19. Both conserved end residues are part of each CDR3. D genes are given only for firm matches. Rows give clone size only sometimes, using once, few, many, or a class for an expanded clone.

J gene,clone size,D gene,V gene,CDR3 DNA,CDR3 protein
TRBJ2-7,.,TRBD1,TRBV5-1,TGCGCCAGCAGCCTTGGATCCCCCGGGACAGACTACGAGCAGTACTTC,CASSLGSPGTDYEQYF
TRBJ2-7,few,.,TRBV25-1,TGTGCCAGCAGTGACCGCTCCTACGAGCAGTACTTC,CASSDRSYEQYF
TRBJ1-3,.,.,TRBV7-6,TGTGCCAGCAGCTTGAGCTTCACAGGGTTTGGAAACACCATATATTTT,CASSLSFTGFGNTIYF
TRBJ1-1,once,.,TRBV6-5,TGTGCCAGCAGGACAAGCGGGACGGTGAACACTGAAGCTTTCTTT,CASRTSGTVNTEAFF
TRBJ1-2,once,.,TRBV18,TGTGCCAGCTCACCAAGCGGGGGGAACTATGGCTACACCTTC,CASSPSGGNYGYTF
TRBJ2-7,few,TRBD1,TRBV6-5,TGTGCCAGCAGCCTCCGGGACAGGACATACGAGCAGTACTTC,CASSLRDRTYEQYF
TRBJ2-7,.,.,TRBV4-1,TGCGCCAGCAGCCAAGATTTTCCCCTTTCCTACGAGCAGTACTTC,CASSQDFPLSYEQYF
TRBJ2-7,.,.,TRBV5-1,TGCGCCAGCAGCTTGGGGGGTACAGGGAATTACGAGCAGTACTTC,CASSLGGTGNYEQYF
TRBJ1-4,.,.,TRBV18,TGTGCCAGCTCACGAACCCGGGGTGCAACTAATGAAAAACTGTTTTTT,CASSRTRGATNEKLFF
TRBJ1-1,.,TRBD1,TRBV9,TGTGCCAGCAGCGTAGTACAGGGGTCACCCATCGCTGAAGCTTTCTTT,CASSVVQGSPIAEAFF
TRBJ2-7,.,.,TRBV19,TGTGCCAGTAGTGCCACAGGGTTGGGCGAGCAGTACTTC,CASSATGLGEQYF
TRBJ1-3,.,.,TRBV3-1/TRBV3-2,TGTGCCAGCAGCCAAGGACAAATCTCTGGAAACACCATATATTTT,CASSQGQISGNTIYF
TRBJ1-5,.,TRBD1,TRBV19,TGTGCCAGTAGTTCCACAGGGGCTCAGCCCCAGCATTTT,CASSSTGAQPQHF
TRBJ1-2,.,.,TRBV19,TGTGCCAGCTTACAGGGTTTTGGCTACACCTTC,CASLQGFGYTF
TRBJ2-5,few,TRBD2,TRBV7-6,TGTGCCAGCAGTCCTAGCGGGGGGCTTAGTTCACAAGAGACCCAGTACTTC,CASSPSGGLSSQETQYF
TRBJ2-7,.,.,TRBV3-1/TRBV3-2,TGTGCCAGCAGCCAAGATTTGACAGACTCCGAGCAGTACTTC,CASSQDLTDSEQYF